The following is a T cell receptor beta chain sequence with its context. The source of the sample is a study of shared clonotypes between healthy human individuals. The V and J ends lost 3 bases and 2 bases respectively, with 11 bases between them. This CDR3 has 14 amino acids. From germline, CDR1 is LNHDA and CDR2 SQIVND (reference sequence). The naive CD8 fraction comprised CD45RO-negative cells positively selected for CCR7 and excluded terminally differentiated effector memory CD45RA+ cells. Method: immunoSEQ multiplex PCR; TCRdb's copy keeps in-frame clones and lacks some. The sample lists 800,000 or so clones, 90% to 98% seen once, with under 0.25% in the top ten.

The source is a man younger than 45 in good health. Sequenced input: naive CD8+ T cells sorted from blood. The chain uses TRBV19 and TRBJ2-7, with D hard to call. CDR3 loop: CASSIADGAYEQYF. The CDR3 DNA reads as TGTGCCAGTAGTATTGCGGACGGAGCCTACGAGCAGTACTTC.